The 22 T cell receptor beta chains below were found in one sample sequenced in a study of siplizumab effects on memory and regulatory T cells. Repertoires were generated with immunoSEQ multiplex PCR, while TCRdb's copy carries only in-frame clones and drops some. The data show 80,000 to 130,000 clones, with 80% to 95% seen just once and roughly 2.7% held by the top ten. The sequenced sample was CD4+ T cells sorted from blood. The receptors were gathered from a human donor in good health. Some clones in this sample may be carry-over from other donors' samples.

The chain has TRBV7-2 and TRBJ2-3; D is uncertain. The CDR3 has 13 residues. V lost 5 bases to trimming and J lost 8 bases, with 14 bases between them. Germline loops: CDR1 SGHTA, CDR2 FQGNSA. In DNA, the CDR3 is TGTGCCAGCAGCCGACCGGGTCTTCCTACGCAGTATTTT. It translates to CASSRPGLPTQYF.

J is TRBJ1-2 and V is TRBV28; D is ambiguous. Trimming took 5 bases from V and 8 from J, leaving 12 bases between them. This CDR3 region has 12 residues. Germline loops: CDR1 MDHEN, CDR2 SYDVKM. CDR3 residues: CASSPGSRGYTF. The CDR3, as DNA: TGTGCCAGCAGTCCGGGGTCGCGCGGCTACACCTTC.

V is TRBV7-2 and J is TRBJ2-7; 11 nucleotides agree with TRBD2. The length of the CDR3 is 15 residues. With 4 bases clipped from V and 1 base from J, the junction kept 3 bases outside the gene matches. The germline V gene has CDR1 SGHTA and CDR2 FQGNSA. CDR3 amino acids: CASSYTSGGSYEQYF. In DNA, the CDR3 is TGTGCCAGCAGCTACACTAGCGGGGGATCCTACGAGCAGTACTTC.

The V call is TRBV29-1, the J call TRBJ2-3; D tentatively fits TRBD1 or TRBD2 (8 bases each). The germline V gene encodes CDR1 SQVTM and CDR2 ANQGSEA. V lost 6 bases, J lost 3 bases, and 22 bases lay in between. There are 16 residues in the CDR3. DNA of the CDR3: TGCAGCGTGGGACAGGCCGGGGGGGTCGGGACAGATACGCAGTATTTT. It yields the protein CSVGQAGGVGTDTQYF.

The chain carries TRBV7-3 and TRBJ2-1; 8 bases fit TRBD2. CDR1 is SGHTA and CDR2 is FQGTGA in the germline V gene. The length of the CDR3 is 17 residues. V lost 1 base to trimming and J lost 0 bases; unmatched junction nucleotides: 5. The CDR3 sequence: CASSLSSGTSSYNEQFF. The CDR3 DNA is TGTGCCAGCAGCTTAAGTAGCGGGACTAGCTCCTACAATGAGCAGTTCTTC.

The V call is TRBV11-2, the J call TRBJ2-7; no clear D. From germline, CDR1 is SGHAT and CDR2 FQNNGV. The CDR3 length is 18 residues. V lost 0 bases and J 0 bases, leaving 18 bases between the germline ends. The CDR3 is CASSLDLGLSVSSYEQYF. The CDR3 bases are TGTGCCAGCAGCTTAGATCTGGGCTTGAGCGTGAGCTCCTACGAGCAGTACTTC.

This chain links TRBV6-1 with TRBJ2-7, with D tentatively TRBD2 (6 bases). With 6 bases removed from V and 2 bases from J, the gap between germline ends came to 11 bases. Germline V lookup: CDR1 MNHNS, CDR2 SASEGT. The CDR3 totals 13 residues. CDR3 residues: CASRGLLTYEQYF. CDR3 nucleotide sequence: TGTGCCAGCAGAGGACTACTTACCTACGAGCAGTACTTC.

The chain links TRBV6-5 to TRBJ1-1; weak D call: TRBD1 (5 bases). V lost 10 bases, J lost 4 bases, and 19 bases lay in between. Looked up from germline, CDR1 is MNHEY and CDR2 is SVGAGI. This CDR3 is built from 14 residues. The CDR3 DNA reads as TGTGCCACCAGGTCGGAGGGAAGGGGCACTGAAGCTTTCTTT. Translating it yields CATRSEGRGTEAFF.

The chain has TRBV5-4 and TRBJ2-5; TRBD2 matches 12 bases. The CDR3 length is 16 residues. CDR1 is SGHNT, CDR2 YYREEE, per germline (reference sequence). The V segment lost 4 bases and the J segment 5 bases; nucleotides outside the gene matches: 9. CDR3 amino acids: CASSRRLAGVGETQYF. In DNA form, the CDR3 reads TGTGCCAGCAGCAGACGACTAGCGGGAGTCGGGGAGACCCAGTACTTC.

The chain uses TRBV6-5 and TRBJ1-2; D gene unclear. The germline gives CDR1 MNHEY, CDR2 SVGAGI. Trimming took off 8 bases at V and 2 bases at J, with 12 bases between the two ends. The CDR3 has 13 amino acids. The CDR3 region has the DNA TGTGCCAGCGGAGAGACGGTAAACTATGGCTACACCTTC. The encoded protein is CASGETVNYGYTF.

In its sample, this clone is medium-sized. J is TRBJ2-2 and V is TRBV27; TRBD2 matches at 7 bases. The CDR3 has 16 residues. Germline CDR1 MNHEY, CDR2 SMNVEV (reference sequence). The J segment lost 2 bases and the V segment lost 2 bases, leaving 5 bases of the junction unmatched. The CDR3 DNA sequence: TGTGCCAGCAGTTTAGGGGACTACTTAAACACCGGGGAGCTGTTTTTT. Residues: CASSLGDYLNTGELFF.

This chain uses TRBV5-1 with TRBJ2-7; D gene unclear. This CDR3 spans 13 amino acids. Germline CDR1 SGHRS, CDR2 YFSETQ. The V gene lost 5 bases and the J gene lost 6 bases, with 15 bases spanning the gap. As DNA, the CDR3 is TGCGCCAGCAGTAGGGATCAGAGGACCGAGCAGTACTTC. Translating gives CASSRDQRTEQYF.

The chain uses TRBV4-2 and TRBJ2-7; D gene uncertain. Germline values: CDR1 LGHNA, CDR2 YNFKEQ. Trimming cost V 0 bases and J 0 bases, with 3 bases left between them. The CDR3 sequence is 13 residues long. CDR3 sequence (DNA): TGTGCCAGCAGCCAAGAGACCTCCTACGAGCAGTACTTC. This encodes CASSQETSYEQYF.

The chain couples TRBV7-9 to TRBJ1-2, with 7 positions matching TRBD1. The CDR3 runs 14 residues. V lost 2 bases, J lost 7 bases, and 7 bases stayed unmatched. Germline assignment: CDR1 SEHNR and CDR2 FQNEAQ (reference sequence). The CDR3: CASSLLAGGTGYTF. The CDR3 region has the DNA TGTGCCAGCAGCTTATTGGCAGGGGGAACTGGCTACACCTTC.

V is TRBV5-4 and J is TRBJ2-3; 11 bases are shared with TRBD1. The CDR3 has 15 residues. Losses at the gene ends were 5 bases for V and 5 bases for J; bases not matched to a gene: 7. CDR1 and CDR2 (germline): SGHNT, YYREEE (reference sequence). The CDR3, as DNA: TGTGCCAGCAGGGCGGGGACAGGGGGAGGAGATACGCAGTATTTT. Translation: CASRAGTGGGDTQYF.

The chain uses TRBV5-1 and TRBJ2-3, with D maybe TRBD2 (5 bases). The CDR3 length is 14 residues. Deletions cut 9 bases from V and 4 bases from J, with 18 bases between. Per the germline V gene, CDR1 is SGHRS and CDR2 is YFSETQ. Here the CDR3 DNA reads TGCGCCACTTCGGGTCTGGCCGGGGCAGATACGCAGTATTTT. Protein product: CATSGLAGADTQYF.

The V gene is TRBV2, the J gene TRBJ2-5; TRBD1 is a possible D gene (6 bases). The J call is in doubt because the DNA end fits TRBJ2-7 better. CDR1 and CDR2 from the germline V gene are SNHLY and FYNNEI. The CDR3 is made up of 13 amino acids. CDR3 DNA: TGTGCCAGCGGACAGAGAACCCCCTACGAGCAGTACTTC. Amino acids: CASGQRTPYEQYF.

The rearrangement uses TRBV9 and TRBJ2-1; tentatively, D is TRBD2 (6 bases). Germline values: CDR1 SGDLS, CDR2 YYNGEE. This CDR3 is built from 18 residues. The V end lost 3 bases, the J end lost 7 bases, and 26 bases lay between the germline ends. The CDR3 is CASSALPRWAGLFNEQFF. The DNA of the CDR3 is TGTGCCAGCAGCGCACTCCCCCGGTGGGCGGGACTGTTTAATGAGCAGTTCTTC.

The chain links TRBV19 to TRBJ1-2, with 8 bases matching TRBD1. The CDR3 is made up of 14 amino acids. After removal of 3 bases from V and 1 base from J, the junction contained 1 base not matched to a gene. The V gene's germline CDR1 is LNHDA and CDR2 SQIVND (reference sequence). This CDR3 reads CASSIDRGNYGYTF. CDR3 DNA: TGTGCCAGTAGTATCGACAGGGGTAACTATGGCTACACCTTC.

The genes are TRBV6-6 and TRBJ2-5; TRBD1 is a possible D gene (5 bases). From germline, CDR1 is MNHNY and CDR2 SVGAGI (reference sequence). The V end was cut by 2 bases, the J end by 7 bases, with 14 bases between. The CDR3 is 14 amino acids. The CDR3 nucleotides read TGTGCCAGCAGTTACAGGGGTTCTAGGGGGACCCAGTACTTC. Translated: CASSYRGSRGTQYF.

The rearrangement links TRBV27 to TRBJ2-1; D tentatively fits TRBD1 or TRBD2 (5 bases each). Trimming took off 5 bases at V and 8 bases at J, with 13 bases between the two ends. This CDR3 contains 13 residues. Germline CDR1 MNHEY, CDR2 SMNVEV (reference sequence). CDR3 loop: CASSLGTRDEQFF. The DNA of the CDR3 is TGTGCCAGCAGTCTAGGGACGCGCGATGAGCAGTTCTTC.

The J gene is TRBJ1-1, the V gene TRBV14, with 7 bases that match TRBD1. The CDR3 totals 13 residues. Germline V lookup: CDR1 SGHDN, CDR2 FVKESK. Trimming at V came to 3 bases and at J to 8 bases, leaving 6 bases not matched to a gene. The CDR3 DNA reads TGTGCCAGCAGCCAGGGCCGGGACAGAGAAGCTTTCTTT. Residues: CASSQGRDREAFF.